The 3 T cell receptor beta chains below all came from one sample that was sequenced in a study of Ad26.COV2.S vaccination and SARS-CoV-2 variants. Treatment in this sample: some 19 received Ad26.COV2.S at low or high dose, single or two shots; several received placebo; per-sample allocation not given. Day 63 following the first vaccine or placebo injection was when the samples were taken. Profiling relied on immunoSEQ multiplex PCR, and the TCRdb table lists in-frame clones only, not all of them. Of about 410,000 clones in the sample, roughly 90% were seen once. The material sequenced was peripheral blood, taken in a trial of Ad26.COV2.S vaccine versus placebo. These receptors were taken from a person aged 18-60 years who received the Ad26.COV2.S COVID-19 vaccine or a placebo.

The chain is built from TRBV7-2 and TRBJ2-7, with D possibly being TRBD2 (6 bases). Between the trimmed V and J ends, which lost 1 base and 2 bases, there was a span of 12 bases. The CDR3 has 15 residues. CDR1 and CDR2 from the germline V gene are SGHTA and FQGNSA. The CDR3 loop reads CASSLDPGSAYEQYF. The CDR3 DNA sequence: TGTGCCAGCAGCTTAGACCCCGGGAGCGCCTACGAGCAGTACTTC.

CDR3 sequence: CASSQPGRGRGNTIYF. The DNA of the CDR3 is TGTGCCAGCAGCCAACCGGGGAGGGGGAGAGGAAACACCATATATTTT. The chain employs TRBV3-1 (or the pseudogene TRBV3-2) and TRBJ1-3; maybe TRBD1 (6 bases). The V gene's germline CDR1 is LGHDT and CDR2 YNNKEL (reference sequence). This CDR3 contains 16 residues. V shed 2 bases and J shed 4 bases, with 15 bases lying between them.

The V gene is TRBV2, the J gene TRBJ2-1; 9 bases are shared with TRBD2. Unmatched junction bases numbered 7, after V lost 8 bases and J lost 5 bases. Germline CDR1 SNHLY, CDR2 FYNNEI. The length of the CDR3 is 14 residues. The CDR3 nucleotides are TGTGCCAGCGAGGCGGGAGGGCCCGACAATGAGCAGTTCTTC. It yields the protein CASEAGGPDNEQFF.